The 15 T cell receptor beta chains listed next were all sequenced from one sample in a study of blood T cell repertoires in COVID-19. The method was immunoSEQ multiplex PCR; TCRdb's version includes in-frame clones alone and lacks a portion of them. This table has 180,000 or so clones, roughly 88% appearing once. Sequenced: peripheral blood. These receptors were taken from a woman between 25 and 40 years old with acute or convalescent COVID-19.

This rearrangement joins TRBV28 to TRBJ2-5, with 8 bases aligning to TRBD2. Germline V gene lookup returns CDR1 MDHEN and CDR2 SYDVKM. The V gene end was trimmed by 11 bases and the J gene end by 7 bases; junction bases not matched to a gene: 15. This CDR3 spans 14 amino acids. CDR3 protein: CAVQGAGVSGTQYF. The CDR3 bases are TGTGCCGTCCAAGGAGCGGGAGTTAGCGGGACCCAGTACTTC.

The CDR3 sequence is CASKRTEMSEQFF. Written as DNA, the CDR3 is TGTGCCAGCAAGAGGACAGAAATGAGTGAGCAGTTCTTC. The rearrangement uses TRBV2 and TRBJ2-1; D is possibly TRBD1 (6 bases). Trimming removed 7 bases at V and 9 bases at J, with 16 bases between. Germline V gene data show CDR1 as SNHLY and CDR2 as FYNNEI. This CDR3 comprises 13 residues.

The chain uses TRBV6-5 and TRBJ1-6; perhaps TRBD1 as D (6 bases). Trimming pared 6 bases from V and 5 bases from J, leaving 11 bases between. The CDR3 loop spans 14 amino acids. Germline lookup yields CDR1 MNHEY and CDR2 SVGAGI. The CDR3 reads CASSQDSNNSPLHF. The CDR3 DNA is TGTGCCAGCAGCCAGGACAGCAATAATTCACCCCTCCACTTT.

This chain links TRBV27 with TRBJ2-7; unclear D gene. Germline CDR1 and CDR2: MNHEY and SMNVEV (reference sequence). This CDR3 spans 11 amino acids. V shed 8 bases and J shed 6 bases, with 11 bases lying between them. The CDR3 sequence: CASGSIVEQYF. The DNA of the CDR3 is TGTGCCAGCGGTAGTATCGTCGAGCAGTACTTC.

CDR3 in amino acids: CSVEGLAGGPPGNEQFF. CDR3 nucleotide sequence: TGCAGCGTTGAAGGGCTAGCGGGAGGGCCACCTGGCAATGAGCAGTTCTTC. The J gene is TRBJ2-1, the V gene TRBV29-1, with 12 bases aligning to TRBD2. Germline CDR1 is SQVTM and CDR2 is ANQGSEA. The CDR3 runs to 17 residues. Trimming at V came to 1 base and at J to 6 bases, leaving 10 bases not matched to a gene.

This clone occurred once. The V call is TRBV12-3 or TRBV12-4, the J call TRBJ1-3, with 7 bases matching TRBD1. V trimming: 7 bases; J trimming: 3 bases; junction bases outside the gene matches: 3. The CDR3 consists of 13 residues. CDR3 nucleotide sequence: TGTGCCAGCACCAACAGGGGTGGAAACACCATATATTTT. The encoded protein is CASTNRGGNTIYF.

The rearrangement joins TRBV27 to TRBJ2-2; no clear D. CDR1 and CDR2 from the germline V gene are MNHEY and SMNVEV (reference sequence). The CDR3 covers 13 residues. V was clipped by 2 bases and J by 1 base, with 2 bases between them. The CDR3 sequence: CASSLLNTGELFF. CDR3 DNA: TGTGCCAGCAGTTTACTGAACACCGGGGAGCTGTTTTTT.

This rearrangement joins TRBV5-1 to TRBJ2-5; 7 bases match TRBD2. The germline V gene encodes CDR1 SGHRS and CDR2 YFSETQ. V was pared by 4 bases and J by 3 bases, with 15 bases of the junction left unmatched. CDR3 length equals 17 residues. As DNA, the CDR3 is TGCGCCAGCAGCCCCCGGCCTAGCGGAGGGCGAGAAGAGACCCAGTACTTC. As protein: CASSPRPSGGREETQYF.

The rearrangement links TRBV5-1 to TRBJ2-7; 11 bases are shared with TRBD2. The germline V gene encodes CDR1 SGHRS and CDR2 YFSETQ. This CDR3 contains 13 residues. The V segment lost 4 bases and the J segment 5 bases; nucleotides outside the gene matches: 2. CDR3 region: CASSGTSGNEQYF. CDR3 coding DNA: TGCGCCAGCAGCGGGACTAGCGGAAACGAGCAGTACTTC.

This chain connects TRBV6-5 to TRBJ1-2, with D unclear. Per germline, CDR1 MNHEY and CDR2 SVGAGI. The germline V and J ends were trimmed by 6 bases and 2 bases, with 16 bases remaining between them. The CDR3 totals 15 residues. CDR3 loop: CASSRTQAVNYGYTF. The CDR3 nucleotides read TGTGCCAGCAGCCGCACCCAGGCCGTAAACTATGGCTACACCTTC.

This clone occurred a few times. The rearrangement links TRBV27 to TRBJ1-5; 8 bases line up with TRBD1. Per the germline V gene, CDR1 is MNHEY and CDR2 is SMNVEV (reference sequence). The CDR3 spans 15 residues. J lost 5 bases, V lost 4 bases, and 7 bases had no gene match. The CDR3 nucleotides read TGTGCCAGCAGTTCCTCAGGGGGCGGGTATCAGCCCCAGCATTTT. Its protein product is CASSSSGGGYQPQHF.

The chain recombines TRBV7-6 with TRBJ2-1; 7 nucleotides agree with TRBD1. The CDR3 extends over 15 amino acids. With 0 bases clipped from V and 2 bases from J, the junction kept 1 base outside the gene matches. Germline V gene lookup returns CDR1 SGHVS and CDR2 FNYEAQ. The CDR3 DNA follows: TGTGCCAGCAGCTTAGCGCAGGGGGCCTACAATGAGCAGTTCTTC. As protein: CASSLAQGAYNEQFF. The full variable domain, in which reference TRBV7-6 and TRBJ2-1 provide the parts outside the CDR3, is GAGVSQSPRYKVTKRGQDVALRCDPISGHVSLYWYRQALGQGPEFLTYFNYEAQQDKSGLPNDRFSAERPEGSISTLTIQRTEQRDSAMYRCASSLAQGAYNEQFFGPGTRLTVL.

V gene TRBV2 combines with J gene TRBJ2-7; TRBD2 might be the D (5 bases). The CDR3 length is 12 residues. Per the germline V gene, CDR1 is SNHLY and CDR2 is FYNNEI. V lost 5 bases, J lost 3 bases, and 8 bases lay in between. In DNA form, the CDR3 reads TGTGCCAGCAGTTTCGGGAACTACGAGCAGTACTTC. This encodes CASSFGNYEQYF.

This clone was observed a single time. The V call is TRBV30, the J call TRBJ2-2; 10 bases map to TRBD1. The germline V gene has CDR1 GTSNPN and CDR2 SVGIG (reference sequence). This CDR3 has 15 amino acids. V lost 8 bases and J lost 0; bases outside the gene matches: 6. Written as DNA, the CDR3 is TGTGCCCGAGATGACAGGGGGCCGAACACCGGGGAGCTGTTTTTT. Amino acid sequence: CARDDRGPNTGELFF.

This chain links TRBV6-6 with TRBJ2-2, with D perhaps TRBD2 (5 bases). Germline V CDR1 and CDR2: MNHNY, SVGAGI (reference sequence). This CDR3 region has 14 residues. The V gene lost 5 bases and the J gene lost 1 base, with 8 bases spanning the gap. The CDR3 here is CASSLAENTGELFF. CDR3 in DNA: TGTGCCAGCAGTCTAGCAGAGAACACCGGGGAGCTGTTTTTT.